This entry lists 31 T cell receptor beta chains sequenced from one sample in a study of blood T cell repertoires in COVID-19. The protocol was immunoSEQ multiplex PCR, while the TCRdb copy is restricted to in-frame clones and leaves out a portion. The repertoire holds roughly 150,000 clones, with approximately 79% as singletons. Sequences were obtained from PBMCs or T cells enriched from blood (not recorded which). Receptor source: a woman aged 70-85 years in a cohort exposed to, infected with or recovered from COVID-19 (not recorded which).

The chain combines TRBV28 with TRBJ2-1; 7 nucleotides line up with TRBD2. This CDR3 has 16 amino acids. The ends lost 6 bases at V and 4 bases at J; junction bases unmatched: 12. CDR1 and CDR2 (germline): MDHEN, SYDVKM. CDR3 amino acids: CASSATPSGTYNEQFF. Here the CDR3 DNA reads TGTGCCAGCAGCGCCACCCCTAGCGGAACTTACAATGAGCAGTTCTTC.

The rearrangement links TRBV7-2 to TRBJ1-1, with no clear D. This CDR3 comprises 17 residues. The V end was cut by 5 bases, the J end by 5 bases, with 24 bases between. CDR1 is SGHTA and CDR2 is FQGNSA in the germline V gene. The CDR3 DNA sequence: TGTGCCAGCAGCCCTCCGCGGCAACTCATCTGGGAGACTGAAGCTTTCTTT. It encodes CASSPPRQLIWETEAFF.

This chain connects TRBV2 to TRBJ2-1, with TRBD2 matching 14 bases. The CDR3 runs 16 residues. The V and J ends lost 6 bases and 10 bases, in that order; junction bases with no gene match: 11. CDR1 SNHLY and CDR2 FYNNEI come from the germline V gene. CDR3: CASRPRLAGGPLEQFF. DNA for the CDR3: TGTGCCAGCAGGCCGAGACTAGCGGGAGGGCCCTTAGAGCAGTTCTTC.

The V and J genes are TRBV5-1 and TRBJ2-3; D call uncertain. Germline lookup yields CDR1 SGHRS and CDR2 YFSETQ. Deletions cut 3 bases from V and 6 bases from J, with 11 bases between. CDR3 length: 13 amino acids. The CDR3 reads CASSSTVPDTQYF. The CDR3 DNA follows: TGCGCCAGCAGCTCCACAGTGCCCGATACGCAGTATTTT. Complete variable domain (other parts from reference TRBV5-1 and TRBJ2-3): KAGVTQTPRYLIKTRGQQVTLSCSPISGHRSVSWYQQTPGQGLQFLFEYFSETQRNKGNFPGRFSGRQFSNSRSEMNVSTLELGDSALYLCASSSTVPDTQYFGPGTRLTVL.

This chain links TRBV27 with TRBJ1-2; weak D call: TRBD1 (6 bases). The V end was cut by 3 bases, the J end by 7 bases, with 21 bases between. Germline values: CDR1 MNHEY, CDR2 SMNVEV (reference sequence). The CDR3 totals 16 residues. Written as DNA, the CDR3 is TGTGCCAGCAGTTTTTACGCCCGTGGGGGGGCAAGTGGCTACACCTTC. It is translated as CASSFYARGGASGYTF.

The CDR3 region is CASRPTGNYGYTF. DNA of the CDR3: TGTGCCAGCAGGCCGACAGGCAACTATGGCTACACCTTC. The chain links TRBV12-3 or TRBV12-4 to TRBJ1-2, with D tentatively TRBD1 (6 bases). V lost 6 bases to trimming and J lost 2 bases, with 10 bases between them. The CDR3 runs 13 residues.

This clone showed up just a few times. This rearrangement joins TRBV11-3 to TRBJ2-1, with D possibly TRBD1 on 6 matching bases. This CDR3 is 16 amino acids long. V lost 0 bases and J 4 bases, leaving 13 bases between the germline ends. CDR1 and CDR2 (germline): SGHNT, YENEEA. CDR3 DNA: TGTGCCAGCAGCTTAGACCTGGACAGTTTTTACAATGAGCAGTTCTTC. Translated: CASSLDLDSFYNEQFF.

Note on this clone: This specimen includes other DNA sequences encoding the same CDR3. The rearrangement joins TRBV7-2 to TRBJ2-5; a weak D match, TRBD1 (5 bases). V lost 2 bases and J 5 bases, leaving 9 bases between the germline ends. The germline V gene encodes CDR1 SGHTA and CDR2 FQGNSA. The length of the CDR3 is 13 residues. Here the CDR3 reads CASSLNRGETQYF. The CDR3, as DNA: TGTGCCAGCAGCTTAAATAGGGGTGAGACCCAGTACTTC.

The chain employs TRBV11-2 and TRBJ2-1, with 13 nucleotides matching TRBD2. V dropped 4 bases and J dropped 9; count of bases not matched to a gene: 6. CDR1 is SGHAT, CDR2 FQNNGV, per germline. CDR3 length: 15 amino acids. The chain's CDR3 is CASSSPTSGRVEQFF. Here the CDR3 DNA reads TGTGCCAGCAGCTCTCCTACTAGCGGGAGGGTTGAGCAGTTCTTC.

The rearrangement joins TRBV18 to TRBJ2-5; D perhaps matches TRBD1 (5 bases). The CDR3 is made up of 15 amino acids. CDR1 is KGHSH and CDR2 is LQKENI in the germline V gene. The V and J ends lost 0 bases and 5 bases respectively, with 13 bases between them. The CDR3 nucleotides read TGTGCCAGCTCACCACCCTCTTCAGGGATCGAGACCCAGTACTTC. Amino acids: CASSPPSSGIETQYF.

This rearrangement joins TRBV20-1 to TRBJ2-3, with TRBD2 matching 7 bases. CDR3 length equals 17 residues. Germline V gene lookup returns CDR1 DFQATT and CDR2 SNEGSKA (reference sequence). V was clipped by 3 bases and J by 5 bases; unmatched bases: 17. The CDR3 nucleotides are TGCAGTGCTAGTCCCTTCGCCCCTAGCGCGGGAGTAGATACGCAGTATTTT. Translated: CSASPFAPSAGVDTQYF.

The V call is TRBV12-3 or TRBV12-4, the J call TRBJ2-1, with D possibly TRBD1 on 6 matching bases. This CDR3 is built from 12 residues. Trimming shortened V by 7 bases and J by 16 bases, and 20 bases separated the two germline ends. For the CDR3, the DNA is TGTGCCAGCACCTTAGAACAGGGATTTCAATTCTTC. Translation: CASTLEQGFQFF.

V gene TRBV7-8 combines with J gene TRBJ2-7; D possibly corresponds to TRBD2 (8 bases). Trimming took off 5 bases at V and 3 bases at J, with 20 bases between the two ends. Germline loops: CDR1 SGHVS, CDR2 FQNEAQ. This CDR3 region has 16 residues. The CDR3 DNA sequence: TGTGCCAGCAGCCCCCGGGAGGGGGCTGGTAGCTACGAGCAGTACTTC. Protein sequence: CASSPREGAGSYEQYF.

The genes are TRBV5-1 and TRBJ2-1; D unresolved. The length of the CDR3 is 14 residues. Germline V lookup: CDR1 SGHRS, CDR2 YFSETQ. Trimming shortened V by 1 base and J by 5 bases, and 10 bases separated the two germline ends. The CDR3 sequence is CASSLLDGDNEQFF. In DNA form, the CDR3 reads TGCGCCAGCAGCTTGCTAGATGGCGACAATGAGCAGTTCTTC.

V and J are TRBV7-9 and TRBJ2-2; 10 bases match TRBD2. The CDR3 loop spans 15 amino acids. CDR1 is SEHNR and CDR2 is FQNEAQ in the germline V gene (reference sequence). The junction had 7 bases not matched to a gene; V was cut back by 6 bases and J by 6 bases. CDR3 DNA: TGTGCCAGCAGACCTAGCGGGAGTGTCGCCGGGGAGCTGTTTTTT. It encodes CASRPSGSVAGELFF.

In DNA, the CDR3 is TGTGCCAGCAGGGCGAGAAAAACAGGGACTAGCGGCTCCACCGGGGAGCTGTTTTTT. Protein: CASRARKTGTSGSTGELFF. This sequence joins TRBV28 and TRBJ2-2, with TRBD2 matching over 11 bases. The CDR3 runs to 19 residues. Germline V lookup: CDR1 MDHEN, CDR2 SYDVKM. V lost 6 bases, J lost 4 bases, and 16 bases stayed unmatched. Filled out from reference TRBV28 and TRBJ2-2, the complete variable domain reads DVKVTQSSRYLVKRTGEKVFLECVQDMDHENMFWYRQDPGLGLRLIYFSYDVKMKEKGDIPEGYSVSREKKERFSLILESASTNQTSMYLCASRARKTGTSGSTGELFFGEGSRLTVL.

Here the CDR3 reads CASSRDRDVGEQYF. The CDR3 nucleotides are TGCGCCAGCAGCCGGGACAGGGATGTCGGCGAGCAGTACTTC. V gene TRBV5-1 combines with J gene TRBJ2-7, with 9 bases identical to TRBD1. J lost 6 bases, V lost 4 bases, and 8 bases had no gene match. This CDR3 region has 14 residues. Looked up from germline, CDR1 is SGHRS and CDR2 is YFSETQ.

The chain links TRBV5-1 to TRBJ2-1; D remains ambiguous. Germline V gives CDR1 SGHRS, CDR2 YFSETQ. Trimming removed 0 bases from V and 4 bases from J, with 8 bases in between. The CDR3 spans 14 residues. In DNA, the CDR3 is TGCGCCAGCAGCTTGGGTGACGGGTACAATGAGCAGTTCTTC. This sequence encodes CASSLGDGYNEQFF.

The gene calls are TRBV15 and TRBJ2-5, with TRBD2 identical over 12 bases. The CDR3 runs to 19 residues. CDR1 is LNHNV and CDR2 is YYDKDF in the germline V gene (reference sequence). V trimming: 5 bases; J trimming: 1 base; junction bases outside the gene matches: 14. CDR3 protein: CATSRAGGLAGGPQETQYF. The CDR3 nucleotides read TGTGCCACCAGCCGAGCAGGGGGACTAGCGGGCGGCCCCCAAGAGACCCAGTACTTC.

The chain uses TRBV18 and TRBJ2-1, with D possibly being TRBD2 (6 bases). The V gene lost 3 bases and the J gene lost 1 base, with 13 bases spanning the gap. Germline V lookup: CDR1 KGHSH, CDR2 LQKENI. The CDR3 totals 16 residues. In DNA form, the CDR3 reads TGTGCCAGCTCACCGGGGGGTAGCCCGTCCTACAATGAGCAGTTCTTC. Translating gives CASSPGGSPSYNEQFF. The full variable domain, with the rest looked up from reference TRBV18 and TRBJ2-1, is NAGVMQNPRHLVRRRGQEARLRCSPMKGHSHVYWYRQLPEEGLKFMVYLQKENIIDESGMPKERFSAEFPKEGPSILRIQQVVRGDSAAYFCASSPGGSPSYNEQFFGPGTRLTVL.

On this clone: Different DNA sequences within this sample yield the same CDR3. V is TRBV11-2 and J is TRBJ2-5; TRBD2 might be the D (6 bases). With 5 bases removed from V and 1 base from J, the gap between germline ends came to 8 bases. This CDR3 region has 13 residues. Germline-derived CDR1 and CDR2 are SGHAT and FQNNGV. CDR3 in amino acids: CASSRDFQETQYF. The CDR3 DNA is TGTGCCAGCAGCAGGGACTTCCAAGAGACCCAGTACTTC.

V and J are TRBV7-3 and TRBJ2-1; 8 positions match TRBD2. CDR1 and CDR2 from the germline V gene are SGHTA and FQGTGA. CDR3 length equals 16 residues. V shed 5 bases and J 8 bases; nucleotides not matched to a gene: 14. The CDR3 DNA reads as TGTGCCAGCAGCCATGGCGGGACTAGGAGGTTAGATGAGCAGTTCTTC. The encoded protein is CASSHGGTRRLDEQFF.

Only a few counts were recorded for this clone. The J gene is TRBJ2-1, the V gene TRBV5-1, with 7 bases fitting TRBD2. J gave up 3 bases and V 0 bases, and 3 bases lay outside the gene matches. From germline, CDR1 is SGHRS and CDR2 YFSETQ. The CDR3 is 15 amino acids. The CDR3 DNA sequence: TGCGCCAGCAGCTTGGGGACTAGTTTCTACAATGAGCAGTTCTTC. It yields the protein CASSLGTSFYNEQFF.

The rearrangement links TRBV12-5 to TRBJ2-1; 8 bases map to TRBD2. Germline trimming cut 7 bases from V and 12 bases from J; bases unmatched to any gene: 8. The length of the CDR3 is 12 residues. Germline V gene sequence: CDR1 LGHNT, CDR2 FRNRAP. The CDR3, as DNA: TGTGCTAGTGCCTCTACTAGCGGTTGGCAGTTCTTC. It yields the protein CASASTSGWQFF.

The V gene is TRBV7-2, the J gene TRBJ1-1; D ambiguous. The V gene's germline CDR1 is SGHTA and CDR2 FQGNSA. CDR3 size: 15 residues. Trimming cost V 5 bases and J 0 bases, with 13 bases left between them. In DNA form, the CDR3 reads TGTGCCAGCAGCCCGAGGCCCGGGGTGAACACTGAAGCTTTCTTT. Encoded protein: CASSPRPGVNTEAFF.

A note on this clone: Other DNA sequences in this specimen translate into the identical CDR3. The chain uses TRBV5-1 and TRBJ2-7, with D possibly being TRBD1 (5 bases). Germline lookup yields CDR1 SGHRS and CDR2 YFSETQ. V was cut by 0 bases and J by 0 bases, with 10 bases left in between. The CDR3 totals 15 residues. CDR3 loop: CASSLVTGRSYEQYF. The CDR3 region has the DNA TGCGCCAGCAGCTTGGTCACAGGCCGCTCCTACGAGCAGTACTTC.

This clone was counted only a few times. J is TRBJ2-3 and V is TRBV6-2 or TRBV6-3, with 13 bases aligning to TRBD2. J was trimmed by 6 bases and V by 6 bases; bases with no gene match: 9. The CDR3 has 16 amino acids. Germline V gene data show CDR1 as MNHEY and CDR2 as SVGEGT. CDR3 nucleotide sequence: TGTGCCAGCAGCGAACTAGCGGGAGGGCCATTGGATACGCAGTATTTT. It codes for CASSELAGGPLDTQYF.

This sequence joins TRBV10-3 and TRBJ2-1; the D gene is possibly TRBD2 (6 bases). Trimming pared 0 bases from V and 2 bases from J, leaving 11 bases between. Germline lookup yields CDR1 ENHRY and CDR2 SYGVKD. The CDR3 runs to 16 residues. CDR3 DNA: TGTGCCATCAGTGAGTCGGGCGGGGCGGCCTACAATGAGCAGTTCTTC. Amino acid sequence: CAISESGGAAYNEQFF.

V is TRBV11-2 and J is TRBJ2-7; D gene ambiguous. The CDR3 extends over 11 amino acids. Trimming took 4 bases from V and 9 from J, leaving 10 bases between them. The germline V gene has CDR1 SGHAT and CDR2 FQNNGV. In nucleotides, the CDR3 is TGTGCCAGCAGCTACCTCGGCGGGCAGTACTTC. It specifies CASSYLGGQYF. Using reference TRBV11-2 and TRBJ2-7 for the parts outside the CDR3, the full variable domain is EAGVAQSPRYKIIEKRQSVAFWCNPISGHATLYWYQQILGQGPKLLIQFQNNGVVDDSQLPKDRFSAERLKGVDSTLKIQPAKLEDSAVYLCASSYLGGQYFGPGTRLTVT.

This clone was observed a handful of times. CDR3 bases: TGCGCCAGCAGCCGGACAGGGGGTTTGAACACTGAAGCTTTCTTT. Its protein product is CASSRTGGLNTEAFF. The V gene is TRBV4-1, the J gene TRBJ1-1, with 10 bases lining up with TRBD1. The CDR3 has 15 residues. Germline CDR1 reads MGHRA; CDR2 reads YSYEKL. V lost 4 bases, J lost 0 bases, and 2 bases stayed unmatched.

V usage is TRBV7-6 and J usage is TRBJ2-7, with D possibly TRBD1 on 7 matching bases. This CDR3 spans 17 amino acids. Germline loops: CDR1 SGHVS, CDR2 FNYEAQ. Between the trimmed V and J ends, which lost 1 base and 1 base, there was a span of 17 bases. The CDR3 nucleotides are TGTGCCAGCAGCTTAGTTCCCACAGGGGAGGTATCCTACGAGCAGTACTTC. It specifies CASSLVPTGEVSYEQYF.